This T cell receptor (beta chain) comes out of a study of T cells in localized non-small cell lung cancer. Findings and caveats of the study: Across samples, adjacent lung featured a median roughly 62 of the top 100 tumor clones.

Measured with immunoSEQ multiplex PCR; TCRdb has only the in-frame clones, and not every one. This sample has tens of thousands of clones, with around nine tenths found just once. This clone is labeled medium-sized. Antigen specificity is unknown. Germline CDR1 SEHNR, CDR2 FQNEAQ (reference sequence). The CDR3 totals 15 residues. J gave up 1 base and V 5 bases, and 7 bases lay outside the gene matches. This specimen consisted of PBMCs, obtained before any cancer treatment. This clonotype was sampled from a man aged 40 to 69 with stage II squamous cell lung carcinoma. V usage is TRBV7-9 and J usage is TRBJ1-1, with 7 bases lining up with TRBD1. DNA for the CDR3: TGTGCCAGCAGCCCACATAGGACAGGGAACACTGAAGCTTTCTTT. As protein: CASSPHRTGNTEAFF.